This entry describes one T cell receptor (beta chain). This entry comes from a study of OX40 agonist ivuxolimab in advanced cancers. Clones were sequenced by immunoSEQ multiplex PCR, and TCRdb holds only the in-frame ones, with some missing. The data show over 50,000 clones, with approximately 91% seen just once and about 5% held by the top ten. The CDR3 sequence is 15 residues long. J lost 6 bases, V lost 0 bases, and 6 bases had no gene match. CDR1 is SGHDT, CDR2 YYEEEE, per germline. Here the sequenced sample was CD4+ or CD8+ T cells sorted from blood, taken in a trial of the OX40 agonist ivuxolimab. V gene TRBV5-6 combines with J gene TRBJ1-5; TRBD1 matches 7 bases. The clonotype comes from an adult with an advanced solid tumor such as melanoma, head and neck, liver or kidney cancer. The CDR3 sequence is CASSLAQGGGQPQHF. The CDR3 DNA reads TGTGCCAGCAGCTTGGCCCAGGGGGGTGGTCAGCCCCAGCATTTT.